This T cell receptor (beta chain) derives from a study of T-cell reconstitution after alpha-beta-depleted transplantation in children. Whole-study results and caveats: Several patients had high TCRbeta diversity at day 60; it came from surviving recipient T cells and thymic progenitors. Expanded graft clones numbering several hundred reportedly gave rise to alpha-beta T cells about two months after transplant.

The authors prepared the TCRbeta library with unique molecular identifiers. One entry per CDR3 protein, called by TCRdb with MiXCR from the PCR reads. The sample yields 700,000 or so distinct CDR3 sequences, approximately 14% seen once. J lost 4 bases, V lost 2 bases, and 11 bases had no gene match. The germline V gene encodes CDR1 LGHDT and CDR2 YNNKEL (reference sequence). CDR3 size: 17 residues. On this clonotype itself: The antigen is not known.

Sequencing was performed on PBMCs, taken before TCRalphabeta/CD19-depleted stem cell transplant. V and J are TRBV3-1 and TRBJ1-5, with 7 bases matching TRBD1. This sequence originates from a girl between 2 and 10 years old with congenital amegakaryocytic thrombocytopenia, due to receive a stem cell transplant. CDR3 nucleotide sequence: TGTGCCAGCAGCCAATTTACAGGGGATGTTCGAAATCAGCCCCAGCATTTT. Translating it yields CASSQFTGDVRNQPQHF.